This paragraph reports one T cell receptor beta chain. The sample comes from a study of cytomegalovirus exposure and HLA in healthy donors. The CDR3 loop spans 15 amino acids. Unmatched junction bases numbered 5, after V lost 0 bases and J lost 4 bases. Germline assignment: CDR1 LGHNA and CDR2 YSLEER. The PCR had 60 Vbeta and 13 Jbeta primers. TCRdb keeps only in-frame clones here, not all; method: immunoSEQ multiplex PCR. This sample's table has approximately 100,000 clones. The chain uses TRBV4-3 and TRBJ2-7; 8 positions agree with TRBD2. The sequenced sample consisted of PBMCs. The receptor's source is a middle-aged man in good health and CMV-seropositive. As DNA, the CDR3 is TGCGCCAGCAGCCAAGAGACTAGCGAACGGTACGAGCAGTACTTC. Encoded protein: CASSQETSERYEQYF.